This TCR beta chain was found in a study of shared clonotypes between healthy human individuals. Across the study: Three plates each covered CD4 naive and memory; CD8 naive two, CD8 memory one.

Germline V gene lookup returns CDR1 MDHEN and CDR2 SYDVKM. The V and J ends lost 11 bases and 2 bases respectively, with 9 bases between them. The CDR3 has 11 amino acids. Clones were read by immunoSEQ multiplex PCR, and TCRdb kept only the in-frame ones, dropping some. The repertoire holds millions of clones, 90% to 95% seen once, with over 0.12% in the top ten. The study separated CD4+ cells into CD45RA+ naive and CD45RA-negative memory subsets. The TCR comes from a man aged 18 to 29 in good health. The rearrangement uses TRBV28 and TRBJ2-5; no clear D gene. The sequenced sample was naive CD4+ T cells sorted from blood. The subset: CD45RA+ positively selected. CDR3 sequence: CASATQETQYF. Written as DNA, the CDR3 is TGTGCCTCGGCGACTCAAGAGACCCAGTACTTC.